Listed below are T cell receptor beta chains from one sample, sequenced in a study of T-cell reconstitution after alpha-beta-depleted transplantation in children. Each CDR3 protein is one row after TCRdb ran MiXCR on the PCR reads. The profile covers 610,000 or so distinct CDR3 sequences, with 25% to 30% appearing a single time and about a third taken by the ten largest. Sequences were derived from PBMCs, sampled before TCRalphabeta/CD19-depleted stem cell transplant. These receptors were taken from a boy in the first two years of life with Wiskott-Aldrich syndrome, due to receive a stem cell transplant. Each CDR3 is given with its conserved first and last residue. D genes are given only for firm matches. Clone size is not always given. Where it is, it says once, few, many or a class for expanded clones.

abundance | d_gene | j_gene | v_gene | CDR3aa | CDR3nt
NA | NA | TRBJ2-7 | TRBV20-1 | CSGAGVSYEQYF | TGCAGTGGGGCGGGCGTCTCCTACGAGCAGTACTTC
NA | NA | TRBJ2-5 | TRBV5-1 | CASSLAWGVQETQYF | TGCGCCAGCAGCTTGGCATGGGGGGTTCAAGAGACCCAGTACTTC
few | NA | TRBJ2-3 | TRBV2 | CASIGSSTDTQYF | TGTGCCAGCATTGGATCCTCCACAGATACGCAGTATTTT
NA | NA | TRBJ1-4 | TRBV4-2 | CASSQDLRNEKLFF | TGTGCCAGCAGCCAAGATCTGAGGAATGAAAAACTGTTTTTT
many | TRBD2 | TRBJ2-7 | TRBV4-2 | CASSQDGGENYEQYF | TGTGCCAGCAGCCAAGATGGGGGGGAGAACTACGAGCAGTACTTC
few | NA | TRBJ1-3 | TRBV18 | CASSPVDRISGNTIYF | TGTGCCAGCTCACCAGTTGACAGGATCTCTGGAAACACCATATATTTT
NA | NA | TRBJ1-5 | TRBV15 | CATSGGLSYQPQHF | TGTGCCACCAGCGGGGGTCTTTCCTATCAGCCCCAGCATTTT
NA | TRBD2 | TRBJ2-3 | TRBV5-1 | CASSWGLAGTDTQYF | TGCGCCAGCAGCTGGGGACTAGCAGGCACAGATACGCAGTATTTT
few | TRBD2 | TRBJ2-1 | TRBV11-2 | CASSPRLAANSYNEQFF | TGTGCCAGCAGCCCGCGACTAGCTGCCAACTCCTACAATGAGCAGTTCTTC
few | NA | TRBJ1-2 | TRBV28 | CASSLSLLGQTRHILRGYTF | TGTGCCAGCAGTTTATCCCTTCTGGGCCAGACGCGTCATATTTTAAGGGGCTACACCTTC
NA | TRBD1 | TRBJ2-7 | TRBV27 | CASKPPGQRSYEQYF | TGTGCCAGCAAACCGCCGGGACAGAGGTCCTACGAGCAGTACTTC
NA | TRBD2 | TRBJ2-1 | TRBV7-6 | CASSSLAGGHNEQFF | TGTGCCAGCAGCTCGTTAGCGGGAGGCCACAATGAGCAGTTCTTC
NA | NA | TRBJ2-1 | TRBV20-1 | CSARVRGEWGNEQFF | TGCAGTGCTAGGGTTCGTGGGGAATGGGGCAATGAGCAGTTCTTC
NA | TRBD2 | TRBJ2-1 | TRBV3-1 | CASSPAGSGRYNEQFF | TGTGCCAGCAGCCCGGCGGGTAGCGGGAGGTACAATGAGCAGTTCTTC
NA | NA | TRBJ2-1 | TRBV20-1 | CSARNPRTGYNEQFF | TGCAGTGCTAGGAATCCCCGGACTGGTTACAATGAGCAGTTCTTC